A single sample gave rise to the 20 T cell receptor beta chains below, sequenced in a study of cytomegalovirus exposure and HLA in healthy donors. A multiplex PCR was run with 60 Vbeta primers and 13 Jbeta primers. Assay: immunoSEQ multiplex PCR; the TCRdb copy retains only in-frame clones and omits some. Here the sample spans about 91,000 clones, 60% to 75% being singletons. Material for sequencing was PBMCs. The origin of the receptors is a female donor in good health and CMV-seronegative.

This clone was counted between two and nine times. The chain joins TRBV30 to TRBJ2-7, with TRBD2 matching over 8 bases. The germline CDR1 and CDR2 sequences are GTSNPN and SVGIG (reference sequence). The CDR3 extends over 11 amino acids. V shed 7 bases and J 7 bases; nucleotides not matched to a gene: 6. In DNA form, the CDR3 reads TGTGCCTTCGGGAGGGCCTTAGAGCAGTACTTC. Residues: CAFGRALEQYF.

The gene calls are TRBV7-3 and TRBJ2-3; TRBD1 is a possible D gene (5 bases). CDR1 SGHTA and CDR2 FQGTGA come from the germline V gene. The CDR3 loop spans 15 amino acids. V was trimmed by 3 bases and J by 0 bases, leaving 10 bases between them. The DNA for the CDR3 is TGTGCCAGCAGCTTGGTTGGGGCTAGCACAGATACGCAGTATTTT. As protein: CASSLVGASTDTQYF.

This rearrangement joins TRBV6-5 to TRBJ2-4, with 8 positions matching TRBD2. V shed 6 bases, J shed 1 base, and the junction held 5 bases outside the gene matches. Germline V gene lookup returns CDR1 MNHEY and CDR2 SVGAGI. The CDR3 runs to 15 residues. Here the CDR3 DNA reads TGTGCCAGCAGGGGAGCGGGAGCGGCCAAAAACATTCAGTACTTC. It codes for CASRGAGAAKNIQYF.

The rearrangement joins TRBV29-1 to TRBJ2-2; 11 bases agree with TRBD1. Germline lookup yields CDR1 SQVTM and CDR2 ANQGSEA. The length of the CDR3 is 13 residues. J lost 5 bases, V lost 7 bases, and 3 bases had no gene match. CDR3 in amino acids: CSAGTGGTGELFF. The CDR3 nucleotides are TGCAGCGCCGGGACAGGGGGGACCGGGGAGCTGTTTTTT.

The V gene is TRBV4-1, the J gene TRBJ2-7, with 7 bases identical to TRBD2. Germline loops: CDR1 MGHRA, CDR2 YSYEKL. Germline trimming cut 1 base from V and 0 bases from J; bases unmatched to any gene: 6. The CDR3 runs 16 residues. CDR3 residues: CASSQGPAGSSYEQYF. The CDR3 nucleotides are TGCGCCAGCAGCCAAGGGCCAGCGGGAAGCTCCTACGAGCAGTACTTC.

The chain couples TRBV27 to TRBJ1-2; 8 nucleotides align to TRBD1. Trimming removed 6 bases from V and 2 bases from J; junction bases left unmatched: 8. The CDR3 consists of 15 residues. Germline assignment: CDR1 MNHEY and CDR2 SMNVEV (reference sequence). The DNA for the CDR3 is TGTGCCAGCAGCCATCGGGACAGGTTGAACTATGGCTACACCTTC. Its protein product is CASSHRDRLNYGYTF.

The CDR3 nucleotides are TGTGCCAGCAGCTTAGCGACAGTCTCTGGGGCCAACGTCCTGACTTTC. It translates to CASSLATVSGANVLTF. The V call is TRBV13, the J call TRBJ2-6; D possibly corresponds to TRBD1 (5 bases). The CDR3 spans 16 residues. V shed 1 base and J shed 0 bases, with 7 bases lying between them. The V gene's germline CDR1 is PRHDT and CDR2 FYEKMQ (reference sequence).

This clone has more than one count but fewer than ten. J is TRBJ1-2 and V is TRBV18, with 7 bases fitting TRBD1. The CDR3 runs 16 residues. The V segment lost 2 bases and the J segment 7 bases; nucleotides outside the gene matches: 13. From germline, CDR1 is KGHSH and CDR2 LQKENI. This chain's CDR3 is CASSPSEQGLIRGYTF. Written as DNA, the CDR3 is TGTGCCAGCTCACCATCCGAACAGGGGCTCATTCGTGGCTACACCTTC.

The V call is TRBV18, the J call TRBJ1-3; no firm D call. The CDR3 runs to 14 residues. Germline V CDR1 and CDR2: KGHSH, LQKENI. V was shortened by 3 bases and J by 0 bases, with 6 bases between the two germline ends. The CDR3 spells CASSPNSSGNTIYF. The DNA for the CDR3 is TGTGCCAGCTCACCGAACTCCTCTGGAAACACCATATATTTT.

The chain links TRBV27 to TRBJ2-3; 7 positions agree with TRBD2. V lost 2 bases to trimming and J lost 2 bases; unmatched junction nucleotides: 4. This CDR3 spans 15 amino acids. CDR1 is MNHEY and CDR2 is SMNVEV in the germline V gene (reference sequence). The chain's CDR3 is CASSLMGGNTDTQYF. CDR3 nucleotides: TGTGCCAGCAGTTTAATGGGGGGGAACACAGATACGCAGTATTTT.

V is TRBV18 and J is TRBJ2-7; TRBD1 agrees at 8 bases. CDR1 is KGHSH and CDR2 is LQKENI in the germline V gene. This CDR3 has 14 residues. V dropped 3 bases and J dropped 4; count of bases not matched to a gene: 5. The CDR3 spells CASSPGTGLYEQYF. In DNA form, the CDR3 reads TGTGCCAGCTCACCCGGGACAGGACTTTACGAGCAGTACTTC. Variable domain in full (rest from reference TRBV18 and TRBJ2-7): NAGVMQNPRHLVRRRGQEARLRCSPMKGHSHVYWYRQLPEEGLKFMVYLQKENIIDESGMPKERFSAEFPKEGPSILRIQQVVRGDSAAYFCASSPGTGLYEQYFGPGTRLTVT.

This clone was seen only a few times. The chain combines TRBV7-2 with TRBJ2-7; TRBD1 agrees at 9 bases. The germline V gene encodes CDR1 SGHTA and CDR2 FQGNSA. The CDR3 length is 15 residues. The trim removed 3 bases at V and 6 bases at J, leaving 9 bases unmatched. CDR3 residues: CASSFTGQGSFEQYF. The CDR3 DNA is TGTGCCAGCAGCTTTACCGGACAGGGGTCGTTCGAGCAGTACTTC.

The V and J genes are TRBV7-2 and TRBJ2-7, with TRBD2 matching 9 bases. Germline V gene lookup returns CDR1 SGHTA and CDR2 FQGNSA. The CDR3 totals 15 residues. V lost 5 bases, J lost 4 bases, and 9 bases stayed unmatched. The CDR3 spells CASSPSAGLAYEQYF. The CDR3 DNA sequence: TGTGCCAGCAGCCCGTCAGCGGGACTAGCATACGAGCAGTACTTC.

The V call is TRBV10-2, the J call TRBJ1-3; maybe TRBD1 (6 bases). Germline values: CDR1 WSHSY, CDR2 SAAADI. Between the trimmed V and J ends, which lost 7 bases and 0 bases, there was a span of 13 bases. The CDR3 spans 15 residues. This CDR3 is CASTPDRYSGNTIYF. The DNA for the CDR3 is TGCGCCAGCACCCCCGACAGGTACTCTGGAAACACCATATATTTT.

The chain joins TRBV29-1 to TRBJ1-5, with D possibly matching TRBD1 (5 bases). Germline CDR1 reads SQVTM; CDR2 reads ANQGSEA. V gave up 3 bases and J gave up 5 bases, with 8 bases separating them. The CDR3 has 12 amino acids. CDR3 in DNA: TGCAGCGTTGACCGGACATATCAGCCCCAGCATTTT. Translation gives CSVDRTYQPQHF.

V gene TRBV7-2 combines with J gene TRBJ1-1; TRBD1 is a possible D gene (6 bases). V was trimmed by 4 bases and J by 0 bases, leaving 12 bases between them. This CDR3 has 15 amino acids. Germline loops: CDR1 SGHTA, CDR2 FQGNSA. As DNA, the CDR3 is TGTGCCAGCAGCTCCCAGGGGTCCCTGAACACTGAAGCTTTCTTT. It codes for CASSSQGSLNTEAFF.

This rearrangement joins TRBV28 to TRBJ1-5; possible D gene TRBD1, 6 bases. Germline V gene data show CDR1 as MDHEN and CDR2 as SYDVKM. V was cut by 5 bases and J by 5 bases, with 16 bases left in between. This CDR3 is 15 amino acids long. This CDR3 reads CASSPLGGSDQPQHF. The CDR3, as DNA: TGTGCCAGCAGTCCCCTAGGGGGTTCGGATCAGCCCCAGCATTTT.

The chain carries TRBV5-4 and TRBJ2-7; D unresolved. The V end lost 0 bases, the J end lost 2 bases, and 6 bases lay between the germline ends. Germline values: CDR1 SGHNT, CDR2 YYREEE (reference sequence). The CDR3 is 13 residues long. CDR3 nucleotides: TGTGCCAGCAGCTTGGGCAGAACCTACGAGCAGTACTTC. Translating it yields CASSLGRTYEQYF.

The genes are TRBV19 and TRBJ1-2, with 7 bases lining up with TRBD1. The length of the CDR3 is 12 residues. Germline CDR1 reads LNHDA; CDR2 reads SQIVND (reference sequence). With 7 bases clipped from V and 4 bases from J, the junction kept 3 bases outside the gene matches. CDR3 in amino acids: CASTDRSYGYTF. As DNA, the CDR3 is TGTGCCAGTACGGACAGGTCCTATGGCTACACCTTC.

The rearrangement joins TRBV7-2 to TRBJ2-1; D is uncertain. This CDR3 region has 12 residues. The germline V and J ends were trimmed by 3 bases and 7 bases, with 7 bases remaining between them. Germline V gene data show CDR1 as SGHTA and CDR2 as FQGNSA. CDR3 bases: TGTGCCAGCAGCTTCCTCCGGAATGAGCAGTTCTTC. Protein: CASSFLRNEQFF.